The following is a T cell receptor beta chain sequence with its context. The data were obtained in a study of siplizumab effects on memory and regulatory T cells. Sequencing was performed with immunoSEQ multiplex PCR; in TCRdb, only in-frame clones are kept and a portion is missing. Among about 82,000 clones, approximately 90% were seen once, and the ten largest hold around 1.6%. Trimming pared 0 bases from V and 5 bases from J, leaving 16 bases between. CDR1 SGHTA and CDR2 FQGNSA come from the germline V gene. This CDR3 region has 16 residues. The V and J genes are TRBV7-2 and TRBJ2-5; a weak D match, TRBD2 (7 bases). The sample was Tregs sorted from blood. The sequence derives from a human donor in good health. The CDR3 DNA follows: TGTGCCAGCAGCTTAGCGCTTGCGGGGGCCGCGGAGACCCAGTACTTC. Protein sequence: CASSLALAGAAETQYF.